The sequence of this TCR beta chain was determined in a study of blood T cell repertoires in COVID-19. Whole-study context: The United States, Italy and Spain were the sources of the acute and convalescent COVID-19 samples. The analysed material was cDNA or gDNA that came from T cells, B-cell-depleted T cells, or PBMCs.

Using immunoSEQ multiplex PCR, the repertoire was profiled, and TCRdb retains in-frame clones only, with some absent. The top ten clones hold less than 6% of a sample with some 330,000 clones, roughly 80% of them seen once. In its sample, this clone was seen a few times. Participants' reported clinical history set cohort assignment. Germline CDR1 and CDR2: MNHEY and SVGEGT. This CDR3 has 17 residues. V lost 4 bases to trimming and J lost 1 base; unmatched junction nucleotides: 7. V usage is TRBV6-2 or TRBV6-3 and J usage is TRBJ2-3; 11 bases match TRBD2. The specimen sequenced was PBMCs or T cells enriched from blood (not recorded which). This clonotype was sampled from a woman aged 50 to 60 who had recovered from COVID-19. The CDR3 DNA reads TGTGCCAGCAGTTTGGGACTAGCGGAAACACGCACAGATACGCAGTATTTT. It yields the protein CASSLGLAETRTDTQYF.